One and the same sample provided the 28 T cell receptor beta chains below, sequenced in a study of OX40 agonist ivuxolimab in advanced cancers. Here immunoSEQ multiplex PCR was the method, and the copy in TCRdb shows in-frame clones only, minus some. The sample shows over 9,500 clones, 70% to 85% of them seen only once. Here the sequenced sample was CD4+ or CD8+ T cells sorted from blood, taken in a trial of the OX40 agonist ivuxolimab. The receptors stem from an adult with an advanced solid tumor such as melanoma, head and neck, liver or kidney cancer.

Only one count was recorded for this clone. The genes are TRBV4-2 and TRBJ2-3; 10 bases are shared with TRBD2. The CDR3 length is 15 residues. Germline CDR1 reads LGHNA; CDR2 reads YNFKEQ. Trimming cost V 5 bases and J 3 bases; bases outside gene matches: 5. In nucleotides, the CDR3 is TGTGCCAGCAGCTTGGAACTAGCGGGAACAGATACGCAGTATTTT. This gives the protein CASSLELAGTDTQYF.

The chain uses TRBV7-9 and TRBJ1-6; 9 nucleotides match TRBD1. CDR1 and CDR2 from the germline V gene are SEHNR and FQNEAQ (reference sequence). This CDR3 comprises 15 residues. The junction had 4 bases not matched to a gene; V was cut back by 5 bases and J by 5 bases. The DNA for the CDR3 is TGTGCCAGCAGCGACCGGGACAGGGATAATTCACCCCTCCACTTT. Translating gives CASSDRDRDNSPLHF.

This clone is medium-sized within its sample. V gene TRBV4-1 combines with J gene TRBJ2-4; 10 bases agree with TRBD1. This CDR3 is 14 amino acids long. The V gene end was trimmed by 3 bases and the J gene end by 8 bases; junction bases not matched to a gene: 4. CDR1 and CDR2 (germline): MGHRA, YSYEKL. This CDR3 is CASSQGQGRYIQYF. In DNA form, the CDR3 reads TGCGCCAGCAGCCAGGGACAGGGGCGCTACATTCAGTACTTC.

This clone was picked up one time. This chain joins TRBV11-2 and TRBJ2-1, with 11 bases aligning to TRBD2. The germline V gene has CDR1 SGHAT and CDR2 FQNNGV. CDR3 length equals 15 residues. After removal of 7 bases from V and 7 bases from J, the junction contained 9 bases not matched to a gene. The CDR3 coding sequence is TGTGCCAGCACACACGGGACTAGCGGACTTAATGAGCAGTTCTTC. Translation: CASTHGTSGLNEQFF.

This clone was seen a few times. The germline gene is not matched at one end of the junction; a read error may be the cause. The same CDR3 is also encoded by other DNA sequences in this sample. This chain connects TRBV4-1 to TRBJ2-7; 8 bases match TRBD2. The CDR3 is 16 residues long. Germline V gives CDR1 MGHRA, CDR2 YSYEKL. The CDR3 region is CASSQEEAGARYEQYF. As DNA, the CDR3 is TGTGCCAGCAGCCAAGAGGAAGCGGGGGCCCGCTACGAGCAGTACTTC.

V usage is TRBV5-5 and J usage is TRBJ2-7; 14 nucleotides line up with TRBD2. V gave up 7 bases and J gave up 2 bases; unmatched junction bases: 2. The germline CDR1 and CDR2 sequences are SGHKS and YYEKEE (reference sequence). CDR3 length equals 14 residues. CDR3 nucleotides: TGTGCCAGCGGACTAGCGGGGGGAGCCTACGAGCAGTACTTC. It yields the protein CASGLAGGAYEQYF.

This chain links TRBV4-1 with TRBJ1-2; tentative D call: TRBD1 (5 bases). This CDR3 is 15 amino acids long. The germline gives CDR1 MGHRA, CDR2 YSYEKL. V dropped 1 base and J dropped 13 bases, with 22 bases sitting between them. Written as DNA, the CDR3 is TGCGCCAGCAGCCAAGTTGGGGGGAGTGGGAACGTAGGCACCTTC. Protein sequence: CASSQVGGSGNVGTF.

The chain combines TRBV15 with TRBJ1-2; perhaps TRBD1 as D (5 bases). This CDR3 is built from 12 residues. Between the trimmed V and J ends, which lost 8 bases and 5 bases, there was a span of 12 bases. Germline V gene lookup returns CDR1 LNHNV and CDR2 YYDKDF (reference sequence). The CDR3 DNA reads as TGTGCCACCGGGGGACCTTTTTATGGCTACACCTTC. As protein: CATGGPFYGYTF.

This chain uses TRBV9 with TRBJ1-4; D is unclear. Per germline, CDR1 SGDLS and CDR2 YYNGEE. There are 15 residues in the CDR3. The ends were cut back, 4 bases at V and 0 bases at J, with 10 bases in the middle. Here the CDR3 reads CASSFGRATNEKLFF. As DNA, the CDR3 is TGTGCCAGCAGCTTCGGACGGGCAACTAATGAAAAACTGTTTTTT. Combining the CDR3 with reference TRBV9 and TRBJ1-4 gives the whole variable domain DSGVTQTPKHLITATGQRVTLRCSPRSGDLSVYWYQQSLDQGLQFLIQYYNGEERAKGNILERFSAQQFPDLHSELNLSSLELGDSALYFCASSFGRATNEKLFFGSGTQLSVL.

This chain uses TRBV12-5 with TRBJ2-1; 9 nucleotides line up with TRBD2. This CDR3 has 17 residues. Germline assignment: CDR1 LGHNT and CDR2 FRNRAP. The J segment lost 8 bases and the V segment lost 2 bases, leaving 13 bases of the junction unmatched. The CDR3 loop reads CASGLPPGLAMGDEQFF. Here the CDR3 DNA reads TGTGCTAGTGGTTTGCCCCCGGGACTAGCCATGGGGGATGAGCAGTTCTTC.

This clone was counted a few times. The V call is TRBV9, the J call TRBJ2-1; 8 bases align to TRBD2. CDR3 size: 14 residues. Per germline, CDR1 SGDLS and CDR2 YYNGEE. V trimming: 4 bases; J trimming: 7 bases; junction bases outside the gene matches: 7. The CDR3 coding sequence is TGTGCCAGCAGCCCACACGGGGGGGCTAATGAGCAGTTCTTC. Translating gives CASSPHGGANEQFF. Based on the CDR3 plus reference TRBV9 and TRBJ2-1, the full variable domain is DSGVTQTPKHLITATGQRVTLRCSPRSGDLSVYWYQQSLDQGLQFLIQYYNGEERAKGNILERFSAQQFPDLHSELNLSSLELGDSALYFCASSPHGGANEQFFGPGTRLTVL.

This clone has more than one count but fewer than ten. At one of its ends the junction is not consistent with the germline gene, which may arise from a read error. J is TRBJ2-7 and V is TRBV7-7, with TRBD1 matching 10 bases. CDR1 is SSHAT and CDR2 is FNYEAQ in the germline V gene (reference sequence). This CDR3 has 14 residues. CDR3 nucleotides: TGTGCTAGCAGCTCCGGGACAGGGGACTACGAGCAGTACTTC. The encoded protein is CASSSGTGDYEQYF. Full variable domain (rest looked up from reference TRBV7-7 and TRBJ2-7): GAGVSQSPRYKVTKRGQDVTLRCDPISSHATLYWYQQALGQGPEFLTYFNYEAQPDKSGLPSDRFSAERPEGSISTLTIQRTEQRDSAMYRCASSSGTGDYEQYFGPGTRLTVT.

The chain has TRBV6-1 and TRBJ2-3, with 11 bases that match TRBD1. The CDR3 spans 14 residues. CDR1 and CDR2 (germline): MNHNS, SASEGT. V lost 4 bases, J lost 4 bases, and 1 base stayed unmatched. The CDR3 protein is CASSGTGGADTQYF. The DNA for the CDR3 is TGTGCCAGCAGTGGGACAGGGGGCGCAGATACGCAGTATTTT.

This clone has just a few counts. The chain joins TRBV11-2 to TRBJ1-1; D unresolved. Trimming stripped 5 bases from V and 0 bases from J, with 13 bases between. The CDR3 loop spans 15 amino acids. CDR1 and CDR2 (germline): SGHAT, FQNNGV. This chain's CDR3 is CASSHREGLNTEAFF. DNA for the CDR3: TGTGCCAGCAGCCATCGGGAGGGTTTGAACACTGAAGCTTTCTTT.

For the CDR3, the DNA is TGTGCCAGCAGTGACGGGGACATCAACCAGCCCCAGCATTTT. Its translation: CASSDGDINQPQHF. V usage is TRBV6-4 and J usage is TRBJ1-5; a possible D gene is TRBD1 (6 bases). In germline, CDR1 is MRHNA, CDR2 SNTAGT. The V and J ends lost 2 bases and 7 bases respectively, with 12 bases between them. CDR3 length equals 14 residues.

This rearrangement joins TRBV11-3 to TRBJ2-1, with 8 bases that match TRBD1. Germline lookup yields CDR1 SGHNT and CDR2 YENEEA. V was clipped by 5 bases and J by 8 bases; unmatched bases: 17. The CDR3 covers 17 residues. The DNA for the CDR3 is TGTGCCAGCAGCACTCGGACAGGGATAGTCCTGAACGATGAGCAGTTCTTC. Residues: CASSTRTGIVLNDEQFF.

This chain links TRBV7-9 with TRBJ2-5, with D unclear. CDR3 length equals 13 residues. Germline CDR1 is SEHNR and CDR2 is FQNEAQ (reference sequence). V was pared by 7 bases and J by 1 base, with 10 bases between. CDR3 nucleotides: TGTGCCAGCACCCCCTGGGGCCAAGAGACCCAGTACTTC. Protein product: CASTPWGQETQYF.

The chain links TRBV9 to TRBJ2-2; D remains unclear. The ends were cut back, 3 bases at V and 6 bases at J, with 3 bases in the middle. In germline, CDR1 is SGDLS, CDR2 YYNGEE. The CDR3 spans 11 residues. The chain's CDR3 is CASSAPGELFF. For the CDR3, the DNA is TGTGCCAGCAGCGCGCCCGGGGAGCTGTTTTTT.

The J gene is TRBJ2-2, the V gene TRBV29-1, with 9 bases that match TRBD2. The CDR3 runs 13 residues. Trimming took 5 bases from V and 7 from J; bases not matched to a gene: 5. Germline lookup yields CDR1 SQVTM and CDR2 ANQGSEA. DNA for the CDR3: TGCAGCGTTCCGGGACTAGCTTTCGGGGAGCTGTTTTTT. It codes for CSVPGLAFGELFF.

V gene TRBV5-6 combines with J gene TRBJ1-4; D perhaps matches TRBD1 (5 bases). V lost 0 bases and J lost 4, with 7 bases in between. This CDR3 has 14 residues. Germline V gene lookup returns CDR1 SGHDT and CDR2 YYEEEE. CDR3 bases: TGTGCCAGCAGCTTGGAAGGGGATAATGAAAAACTGTTTTTT. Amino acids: CASSLEGDNEKLFF.

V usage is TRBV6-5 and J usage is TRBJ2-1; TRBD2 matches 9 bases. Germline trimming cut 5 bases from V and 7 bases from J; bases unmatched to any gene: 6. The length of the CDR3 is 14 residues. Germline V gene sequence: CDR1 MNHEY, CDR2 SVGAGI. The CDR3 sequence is CASSIAGVVNEQFF. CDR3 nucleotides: TGTGCCAGCAGTATAGCGGGAGTAGTTAATGAGCAGTTCTTC.

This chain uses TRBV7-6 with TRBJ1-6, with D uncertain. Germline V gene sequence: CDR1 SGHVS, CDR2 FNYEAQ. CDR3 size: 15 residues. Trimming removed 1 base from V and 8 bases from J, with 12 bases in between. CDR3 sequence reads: CASSLVTSQDSPLHF. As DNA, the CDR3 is TGTGCCAGCAGCTTAGTCACGTCGCAGGATTCACCCCTCCACTTT.

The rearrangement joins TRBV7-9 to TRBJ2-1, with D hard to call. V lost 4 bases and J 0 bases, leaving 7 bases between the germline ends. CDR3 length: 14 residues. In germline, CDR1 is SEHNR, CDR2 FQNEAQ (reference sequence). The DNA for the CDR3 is TGTGCCAGCAGCTCCGCGAGCTCCTACAATGAGCAGTTCTTC. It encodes CASSSASSYNEQFF.

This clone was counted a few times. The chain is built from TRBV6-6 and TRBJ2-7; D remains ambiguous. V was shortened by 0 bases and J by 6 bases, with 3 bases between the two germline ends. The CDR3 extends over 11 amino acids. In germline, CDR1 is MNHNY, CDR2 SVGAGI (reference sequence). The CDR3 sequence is CASSYSVEQYF. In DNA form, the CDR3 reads TGTGCCAGCAGTTACTCGGTCGAGCAGTACTTC.

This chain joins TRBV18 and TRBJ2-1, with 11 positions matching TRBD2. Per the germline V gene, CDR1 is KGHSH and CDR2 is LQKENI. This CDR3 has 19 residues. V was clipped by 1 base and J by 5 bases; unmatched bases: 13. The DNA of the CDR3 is TGTGCCAGCTCACCACTATATGAGGGGGGGACTAGCGGAGACAATGAGCAGTTCTTC. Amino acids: CASSPLYEGGTSGDNEQFF.

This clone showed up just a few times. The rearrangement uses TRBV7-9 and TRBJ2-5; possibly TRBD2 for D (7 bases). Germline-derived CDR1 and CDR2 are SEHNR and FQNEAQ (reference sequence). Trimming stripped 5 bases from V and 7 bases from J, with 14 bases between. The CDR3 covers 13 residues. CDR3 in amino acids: CASSHRGGVTQYF. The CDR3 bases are TGTGCCAGCAGCCATCGAGGGGGGGTGACCCAGTACTTC.

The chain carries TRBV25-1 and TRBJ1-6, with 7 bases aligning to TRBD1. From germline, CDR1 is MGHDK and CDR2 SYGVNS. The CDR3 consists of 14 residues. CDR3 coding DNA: TGTGCGTCAGGGGGGTTTTCCTATAATTCACCCCTCCACTTT. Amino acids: CASGGFSYNSPLHF. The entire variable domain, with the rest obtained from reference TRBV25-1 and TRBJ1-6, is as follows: EADIYQTPRYLVIGTGKKITLECSQTMGHDKMYWYQQDPGMELHLIHYSYGVNSTEKGDLSSESTVSRIRTEHFPLTLESARPSHTSQYLCASGGFSYNSPLHFGNGTRLTVT.

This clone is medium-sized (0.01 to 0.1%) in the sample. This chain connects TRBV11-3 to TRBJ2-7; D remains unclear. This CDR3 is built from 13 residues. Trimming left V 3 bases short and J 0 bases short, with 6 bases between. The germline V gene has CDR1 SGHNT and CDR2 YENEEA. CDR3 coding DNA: TGTGCCAGCAGCTTGCACGCCTCCTACGAGCAGTACTTC. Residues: CASSLHASYEQYF.